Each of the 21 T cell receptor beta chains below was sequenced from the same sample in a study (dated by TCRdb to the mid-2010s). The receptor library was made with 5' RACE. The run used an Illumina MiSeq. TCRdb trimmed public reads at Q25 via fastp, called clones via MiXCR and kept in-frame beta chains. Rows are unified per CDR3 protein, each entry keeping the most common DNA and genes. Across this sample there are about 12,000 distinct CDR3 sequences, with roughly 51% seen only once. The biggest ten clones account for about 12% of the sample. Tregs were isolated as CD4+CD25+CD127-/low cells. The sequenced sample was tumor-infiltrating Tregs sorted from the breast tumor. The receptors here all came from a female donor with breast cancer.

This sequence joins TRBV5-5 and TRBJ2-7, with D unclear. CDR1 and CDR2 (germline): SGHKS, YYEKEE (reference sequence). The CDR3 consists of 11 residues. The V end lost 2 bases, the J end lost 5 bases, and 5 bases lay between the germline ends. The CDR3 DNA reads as TGTGCCAGCAGCTTTAAAAACGAGCAGTACGTC. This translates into CASSFKNEQYV.

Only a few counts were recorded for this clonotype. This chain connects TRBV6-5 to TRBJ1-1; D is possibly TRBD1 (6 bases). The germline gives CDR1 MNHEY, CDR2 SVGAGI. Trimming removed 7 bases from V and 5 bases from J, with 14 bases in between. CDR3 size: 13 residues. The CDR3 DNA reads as TGTGCCAGCAATAGACAGGTTGGAACTGAAGCTTTCTTT. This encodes CASNRQVGTEAFF.

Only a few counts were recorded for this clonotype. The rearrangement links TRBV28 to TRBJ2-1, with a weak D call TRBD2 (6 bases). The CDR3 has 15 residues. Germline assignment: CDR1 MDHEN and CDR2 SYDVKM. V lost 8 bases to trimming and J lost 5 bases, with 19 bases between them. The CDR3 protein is CASLRPLGRHNEQFF. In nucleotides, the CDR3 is TGTGCCAGCCTCCGGCCCCTCGGGAGACACAATGAGCAGTTCTTC. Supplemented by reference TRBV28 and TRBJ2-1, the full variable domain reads DVKVTQSSRYLVKRTGEKVFLECVQDMDHENMFWYRQDPGLGLRLIYFSYDVKMKEKGDIPEGYSVSREKKERFSLILESASTNQTSMYLCASLRPLGRHNEQFFGPGTRLTVL.

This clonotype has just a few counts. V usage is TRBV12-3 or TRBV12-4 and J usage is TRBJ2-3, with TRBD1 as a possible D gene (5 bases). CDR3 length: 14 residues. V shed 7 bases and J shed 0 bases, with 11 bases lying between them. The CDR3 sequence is CASILGASTDTQYF. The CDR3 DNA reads TGTGCCAGCATCCTAGGGGCTAGCACAGATACGCAGTATTTT.

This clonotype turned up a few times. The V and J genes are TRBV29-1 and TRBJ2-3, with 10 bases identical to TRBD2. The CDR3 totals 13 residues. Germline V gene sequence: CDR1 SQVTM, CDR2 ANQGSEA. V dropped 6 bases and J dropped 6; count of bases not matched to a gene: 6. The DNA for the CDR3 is TGCAGCGTGAGGGGACTAGCGTCGGATACGCAGTATTTT. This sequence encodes CSVRGLASDTQYF.

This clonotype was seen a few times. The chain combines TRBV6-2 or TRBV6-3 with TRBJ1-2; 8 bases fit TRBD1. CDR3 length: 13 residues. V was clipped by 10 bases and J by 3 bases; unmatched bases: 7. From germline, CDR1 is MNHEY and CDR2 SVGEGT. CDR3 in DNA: TGTGCCACTGTGGACAGGGCGGACTATGGCTACACCTTC. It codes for CATVDRADYGYTF.

The CDR3, as DNA: TGTGCCAGCAGCCCAAGACTAGCGAGGGGGAATGAGCAGTTCTTC. Encoded protein: CASSPRLARGNEQFF. The chain recombines TRBV7-3 with TRBJ2-1; 8 bases are shared with TRBD2. The CDR3 is 15 amino acids. Germline CDR1 SGHTA, CDR2 FQGTGA. J lost 7 bases, V lost 5 bases, and 10 bases had no gene match. Combining the CDR3 with reference TRBV7-3 and TRBJ2-1 gives the whole variable domain GAGVSQTPSNKVTEKGKYVELRCDPISGHTALYWYRQSLGQGPEFLIYFQGTGAADDSGLPNDRFFAVRPEGSVSTLKIQRTERGDSAVYLCASSPRLARGNEQFFGPGTRLTVL.

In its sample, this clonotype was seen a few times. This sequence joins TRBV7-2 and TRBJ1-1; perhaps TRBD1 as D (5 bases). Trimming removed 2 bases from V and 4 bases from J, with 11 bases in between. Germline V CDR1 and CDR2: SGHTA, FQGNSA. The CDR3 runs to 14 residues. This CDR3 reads CASSLRGFGTEAFF. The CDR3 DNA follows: TGTGCCAGCAGCTTACGGGGCTTTGGCACTGAAGCTTTCTTT.

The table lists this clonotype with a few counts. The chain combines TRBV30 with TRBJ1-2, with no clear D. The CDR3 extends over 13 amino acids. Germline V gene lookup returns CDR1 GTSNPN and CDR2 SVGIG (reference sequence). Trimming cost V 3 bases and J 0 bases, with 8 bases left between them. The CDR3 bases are TGTGCCTGGAGGACACCTCCTAACTATGGCTACACCTTC. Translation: CAWRTPPNYGYTF. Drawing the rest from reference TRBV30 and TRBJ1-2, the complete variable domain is SQTIHQWPATLVQPVGSPLSLECTVEGTSNPNLYWYRQAAGRGLQLLFYSVGIGQISSEVPQNLSASRPQDRQFILSSKKLLLSDSGFYLCAWRTPPNYGYTFGSGTRLTVV.

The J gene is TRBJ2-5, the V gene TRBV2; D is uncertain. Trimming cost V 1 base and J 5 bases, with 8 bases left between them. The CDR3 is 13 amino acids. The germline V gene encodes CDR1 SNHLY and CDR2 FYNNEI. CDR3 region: CASSEDQRETQYF. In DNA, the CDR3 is TGTGCCAGCAGTGAAGACCAGAGGGAGACCCAGTACTTC.

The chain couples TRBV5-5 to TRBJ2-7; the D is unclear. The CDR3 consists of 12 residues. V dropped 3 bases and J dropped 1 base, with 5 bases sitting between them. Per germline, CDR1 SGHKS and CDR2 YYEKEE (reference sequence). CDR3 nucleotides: TGTGCCAGCAGCTCGCCATCCTACGAGCAGTACTTC. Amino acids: CASSSPSYEQYF.

The CDR3 loop reads CASSPFRVSPEAFF. The CDR3 DNA follows: TGTGCCAGCAGTCCGTTCAGGGTATCCCCTGAAGCTTTCTTT. The chain has TRBV7-2 and TRBJ1-1, with TRBD1 as a possible D gene (5 bases). V lost 6 bases and J lost 6, with 17 bases in between. The CDR3 spans 14 residues. Germline V CDR1 and CDR2: SGHTA, FQGNSA.

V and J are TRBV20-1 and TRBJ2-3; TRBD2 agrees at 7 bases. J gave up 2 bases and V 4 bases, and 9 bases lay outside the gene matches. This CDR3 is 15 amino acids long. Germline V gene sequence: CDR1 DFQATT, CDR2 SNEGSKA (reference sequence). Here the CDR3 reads CSANPLAENTDTQYF. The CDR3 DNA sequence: TGCAGTGCTAACCCTCTAGCGGAAAACACAGATACGCAGTATTTT.

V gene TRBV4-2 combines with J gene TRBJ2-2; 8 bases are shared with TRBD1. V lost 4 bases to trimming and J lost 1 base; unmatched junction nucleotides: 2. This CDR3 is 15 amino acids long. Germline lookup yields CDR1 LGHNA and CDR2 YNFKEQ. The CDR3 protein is CASSLGQGNTGELFF. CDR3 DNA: TGTGCCAGCAGCCTTGGACAGGGGAACACCGGGGAGCTGTTTTTT.

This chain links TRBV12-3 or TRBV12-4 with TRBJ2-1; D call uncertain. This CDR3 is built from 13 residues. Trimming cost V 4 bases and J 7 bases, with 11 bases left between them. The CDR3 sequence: CASSSHAGNEQFF. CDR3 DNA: TGTGCCAGCAGTTCCCACGCTGGTAATGAGCAGTTCTTC.

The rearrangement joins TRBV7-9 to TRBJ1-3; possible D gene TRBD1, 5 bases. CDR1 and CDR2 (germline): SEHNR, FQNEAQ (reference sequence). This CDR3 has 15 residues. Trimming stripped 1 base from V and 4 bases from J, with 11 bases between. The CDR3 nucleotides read TGTGCCAGCAGCTTAGGCATGGGGCCAGGAAACACCATATATTTT. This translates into CASSLGMGPGNTIYF.

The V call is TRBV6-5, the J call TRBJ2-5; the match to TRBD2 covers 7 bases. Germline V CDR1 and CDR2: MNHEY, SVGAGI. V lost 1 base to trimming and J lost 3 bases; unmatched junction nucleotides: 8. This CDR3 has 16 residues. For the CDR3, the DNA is TGTGCCAGCAGTTACTTTCCGGGAGGTAAAAAAGAGACCCAGTACTTC. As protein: CASSYFPGGKKETQYF.

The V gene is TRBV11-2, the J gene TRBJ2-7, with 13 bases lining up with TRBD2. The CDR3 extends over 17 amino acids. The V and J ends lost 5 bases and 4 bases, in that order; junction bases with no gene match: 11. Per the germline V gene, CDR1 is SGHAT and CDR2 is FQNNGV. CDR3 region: CASSLEGLAGPFYEQYF. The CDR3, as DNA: TGTGCCAGCAGCCTCGAGGGACTAGCGGGACCGTTTTACGAGCAGTACTTC.

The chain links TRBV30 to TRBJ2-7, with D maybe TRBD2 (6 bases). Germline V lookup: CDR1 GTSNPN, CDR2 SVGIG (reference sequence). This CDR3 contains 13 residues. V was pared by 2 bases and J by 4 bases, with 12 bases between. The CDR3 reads CAWSPSGPYEQYF. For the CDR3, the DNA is TGTGCCTGGAGTCCAAGCGGGCCTTACGAGCAGTACTTC.

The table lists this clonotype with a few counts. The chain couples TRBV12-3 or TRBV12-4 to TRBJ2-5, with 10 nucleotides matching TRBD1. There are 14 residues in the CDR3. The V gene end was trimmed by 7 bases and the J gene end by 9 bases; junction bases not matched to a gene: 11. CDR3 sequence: CASKNWDRGEAQYF. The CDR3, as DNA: TGTGCCAGCAAAAATTGGGACAGGGGTGAGGCCCAGTACTTC.

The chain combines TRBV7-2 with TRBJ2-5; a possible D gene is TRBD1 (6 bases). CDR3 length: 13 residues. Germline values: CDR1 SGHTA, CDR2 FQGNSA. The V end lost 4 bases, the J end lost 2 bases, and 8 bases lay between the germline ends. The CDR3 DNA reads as TGTGCCAGCAGCTACAGGGTACAAGAGACCCAGTACTTC. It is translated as CASSYRVQETQYF.